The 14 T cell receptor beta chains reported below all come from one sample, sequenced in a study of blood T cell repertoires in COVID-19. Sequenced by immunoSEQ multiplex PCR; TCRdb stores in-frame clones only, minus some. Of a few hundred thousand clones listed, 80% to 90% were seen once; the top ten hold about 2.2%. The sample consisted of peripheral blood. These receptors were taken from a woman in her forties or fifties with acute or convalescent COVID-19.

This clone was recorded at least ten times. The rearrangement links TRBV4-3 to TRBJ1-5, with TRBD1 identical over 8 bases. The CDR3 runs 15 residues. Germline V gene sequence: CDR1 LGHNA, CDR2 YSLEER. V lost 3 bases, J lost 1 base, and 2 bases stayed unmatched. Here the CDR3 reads CASSQDRESNQPQHF. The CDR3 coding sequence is TGCGCCAGCAGCCAGGACAGGGAAAGCAATCAGCCCCAGCATTTT.

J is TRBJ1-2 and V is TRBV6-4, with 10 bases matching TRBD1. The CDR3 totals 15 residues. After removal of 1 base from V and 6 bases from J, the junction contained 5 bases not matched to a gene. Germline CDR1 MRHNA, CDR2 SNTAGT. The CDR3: CASSDLDRGRHGYTF. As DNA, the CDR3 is TGTGCCAGCAGTGACTTAGACAGGGGGCGTCATGGCTACACCTTC.

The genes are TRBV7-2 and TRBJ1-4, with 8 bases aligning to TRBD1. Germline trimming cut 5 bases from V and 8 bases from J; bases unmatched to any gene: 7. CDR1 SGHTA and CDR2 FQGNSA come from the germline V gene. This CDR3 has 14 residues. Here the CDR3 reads CASSMGQVMEKLFF. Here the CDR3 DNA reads TGTGCCAGCAGCATGGGACAGGTCATGGAAAAACTGTTTTTT.

The CDR3 protein is CASSDRINEKLFF. CDR3 DNA sequence: TGTGCCAGCTCTGACAGGATTAATGAAAAACTGTTTTTT. V gene TRBV2 combines with J gene TRBJ1-4; D may be TRBD1 (6 bases). The CDR3 has 13 amino acids. Germline V gene sequence: CDR1 SNHLY, CDR2 FYNNEI. V was pared by 8 bases and J by 4 bases, with 11 bases between.

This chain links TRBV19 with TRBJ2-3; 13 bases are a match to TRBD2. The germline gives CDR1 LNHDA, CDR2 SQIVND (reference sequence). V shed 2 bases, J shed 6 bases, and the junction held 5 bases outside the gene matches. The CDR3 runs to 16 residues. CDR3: CASSISRTSGSDTQYF. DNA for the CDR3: TGTGCCAGTAGTATATCCAGGACTAGCGGGAGTGATACGCAGTATTTT.

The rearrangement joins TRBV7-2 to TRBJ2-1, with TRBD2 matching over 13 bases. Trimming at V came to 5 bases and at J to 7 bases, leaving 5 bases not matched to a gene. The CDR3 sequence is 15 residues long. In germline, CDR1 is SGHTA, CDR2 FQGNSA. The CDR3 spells CASSLWTSGSNEQFF. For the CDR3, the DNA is TGTGCCAGCAGCCTCTGGACTAGCGGGAGTAATGAGCAGTTCTTC.

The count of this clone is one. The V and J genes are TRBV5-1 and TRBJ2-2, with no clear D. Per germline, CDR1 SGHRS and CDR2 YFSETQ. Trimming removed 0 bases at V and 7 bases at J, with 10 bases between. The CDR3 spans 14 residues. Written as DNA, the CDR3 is TGCGCCAGCAGCTTGGTCGTGACGGGCGGGGAGCTGTTTTTT. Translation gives CASSLVVTGGELFF.

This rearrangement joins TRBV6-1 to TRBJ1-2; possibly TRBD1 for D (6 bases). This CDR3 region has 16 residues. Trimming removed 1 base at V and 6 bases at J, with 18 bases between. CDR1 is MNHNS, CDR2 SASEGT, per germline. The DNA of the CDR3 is TGTGCCAGCAGTGAAGTCCTAACAGGGAGTTTTGATGGCTACACCTTC. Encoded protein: CASSEVLTGSFDGYTF.

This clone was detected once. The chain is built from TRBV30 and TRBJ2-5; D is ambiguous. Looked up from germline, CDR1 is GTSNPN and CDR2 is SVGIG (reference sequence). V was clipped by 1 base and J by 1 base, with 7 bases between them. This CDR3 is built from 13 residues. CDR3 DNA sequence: TGTGCCTGGAGTGGGGCAGTCCAAGAGACCCAGTACTTC. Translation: CAWSGAVQETQYF.

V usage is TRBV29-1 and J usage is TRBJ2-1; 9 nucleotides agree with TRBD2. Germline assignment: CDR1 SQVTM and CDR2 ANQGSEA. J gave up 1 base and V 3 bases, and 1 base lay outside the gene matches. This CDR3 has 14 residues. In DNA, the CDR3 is TGCAGCGTTGATCTAGCGGGGTCCTACAATGAGCAGTTCTTC. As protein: CSVDLAGSYNEQFF.

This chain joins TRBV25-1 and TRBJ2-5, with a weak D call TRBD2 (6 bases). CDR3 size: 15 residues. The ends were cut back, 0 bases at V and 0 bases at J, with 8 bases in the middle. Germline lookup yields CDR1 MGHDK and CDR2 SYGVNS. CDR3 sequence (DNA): TGTGCCAGCAGTGAATATCGGGGGTACCAAGAGACCCAGTACTTC. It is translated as CASSEYRGYQETQYF.

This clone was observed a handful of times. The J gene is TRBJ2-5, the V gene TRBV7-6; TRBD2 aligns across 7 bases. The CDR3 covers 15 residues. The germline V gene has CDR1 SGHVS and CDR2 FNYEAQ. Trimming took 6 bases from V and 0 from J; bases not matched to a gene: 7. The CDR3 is CASRGGGRHQETQYF. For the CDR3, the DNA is TGTGCCAGCAGGGGCGGGGGACGCCACCAAGAGACCCAGTACTTC.

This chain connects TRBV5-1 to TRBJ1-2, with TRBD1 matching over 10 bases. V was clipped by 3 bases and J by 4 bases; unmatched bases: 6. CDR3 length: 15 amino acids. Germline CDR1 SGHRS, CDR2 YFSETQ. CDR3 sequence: CASSSSDRGAYGYTF. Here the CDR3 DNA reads TGCGCCAGCAGCTCCTCGGACAGGGGGGCCTATGGCTACACCTTC.

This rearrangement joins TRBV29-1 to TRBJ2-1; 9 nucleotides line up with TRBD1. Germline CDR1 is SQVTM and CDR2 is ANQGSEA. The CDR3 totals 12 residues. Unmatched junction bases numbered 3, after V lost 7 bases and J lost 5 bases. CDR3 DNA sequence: TGCAGCGGGACAGGGGTCGACAATGAGCAGTTCTTC. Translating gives CSGTGVDNEQFF.